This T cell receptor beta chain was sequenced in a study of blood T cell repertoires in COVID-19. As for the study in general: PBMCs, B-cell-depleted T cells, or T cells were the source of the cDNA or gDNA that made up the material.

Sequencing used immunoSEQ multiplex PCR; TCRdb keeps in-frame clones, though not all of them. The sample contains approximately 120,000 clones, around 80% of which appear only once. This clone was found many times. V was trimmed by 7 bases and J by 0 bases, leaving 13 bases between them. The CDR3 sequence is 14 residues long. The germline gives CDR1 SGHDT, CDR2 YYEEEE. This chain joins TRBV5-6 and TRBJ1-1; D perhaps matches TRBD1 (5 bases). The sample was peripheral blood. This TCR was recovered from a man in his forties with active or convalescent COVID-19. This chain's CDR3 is CASEPTDMNTEAFF. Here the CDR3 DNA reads TGTGCCAGCGAACCGACGGACATGAACACTGAAGCTTTCTTT. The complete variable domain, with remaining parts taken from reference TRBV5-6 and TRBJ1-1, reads DAGVTQSPTHLIKTRGQQVTLRCSPKSGHDTVSWYQQALGQGPQFIFQYYEEEERQRGNFPDRFSGHQFPNYSSELNVNALLLGDSALYLCASEPTDMNTEAFFGQGTRLTVV.